This entry lists 10 T cell receptor beta chains sequenced from one sample in a study of vaccination effects on CD4 cells after COVID-19. ViraFEST assay sequencing came after antigen-specific CD4+ T cells were expanded with viral peptide pools. On approximately day 9 of culture, CD4+ T cells were separated out. Participants received two doses of either the BNT162b2 or mRNA-1273 vaccine. Their cognate antigens are unknown. The table came from immunoSEQ multiplex PCR; TCRdb's copy has only in-frame clones and leaves some out. The table records 26,000 or so clones, 80% to 90% of them present only once. This material consisted of CD4+ T cells from PBMCs cultured with HCoV-NL63 spike peptides, taken after COVID-19 vaccination. These receptors were obtained from a human donor who received a COVID-19 vaccine. Some clones in this sample may be carry-over from other donors' samples.

The chain is built from TRBV12-5 and TRBJ1-2; maybe TRBD1 (6 bases). CDR3 length: 17 amino acids. V lost 4 bases and J lost 4, with 22 bases in between. Germline V gene lookup returns CDR1 LGHNT and CDR2 FRNRAP. CDR3 DNA sequence: TGTGCTAGTGGTTCGGTAAAAGCTACAGGGTATACCTATGGCTACACCTTC. Translation: CASGSVKATGYTYGYTF.

The V call is TRBV6-2 or TRBV6-3, the J call TRBJ2-7; D remains unclear. Germline values: CDR1 MNHEY, CDR2 SVGEGT. The V gene lost 2 bases and the J gene lost 4 bases, with 12 bases spanning the gap. The CDR3 is 14 amino acids. This CDR3 reads CASSYGSVTYEQYV. As DNA, the CDR3 is TGTGCCAGCAGTTACGGGTCAGTCACTTACGAGCAGTACGTC.

This clone was seen a few times. The chain recombines TRBV5-1 with TRBJ2-3; a weak D match, TRBD1 (5 bases). Trimming stripped 0 bases from V and 0 bases from J, with 8 bases between. This CDR3 spans 15 amino acids. Germline CDR1 reads SGHRS; CDR2 reads YFSETQ. CDR3 in amino acids: CASSLGQSSTDTQYF. DNA of the CDR3: TGCGCCAGCAGCTTGGGACAGTCTAGCACAGATACGCAGTATTTT. The full variable domain, with the rest looked up from reference TRBV5-1 and TRBJ2-3, is KAGVTQTPRYLIKTRGQQVTLSCSPISGHRSVSWYQQTPGQGLQFLFEYFSETQRNKGNFPGRFSGRQFSNSRSEMNVSTLELGDSALYLCASSLGQSSTDTQYFGPGTRLTVL.

V usage is TRBV2 and J usage is TRBJ2-4; D is uncertain. The ends were cut back, 7 bases at V and 5 bases at J, with 15 bases in the middle. Germline assignment: CDR1 SNHLY and CDR2 FYNNEI. There are 14 residues in the CDR3. The CDR3 spells CASTPESRQNIQYF. The CDR3 coding sequence is TGTGCCAGCACCCCTGAGTCCCGGCAAAACATTCAGTACTTC.

The V call is TRBV15, the J call TRBJ1-1; 7 bases map to TRBD1. Germline V lookup: CDR1 LNHNV, CDR2 YYDKDF (reference sequence). There are 14 residues in the CDR3. With 6 bases clipped from V and 4 bases from J, the junction kept 8 bases outside the gene matches. The chain's CDR3 is CATRRDRVGTEAFF. CDR3 DNA sequence: TGTGCCACCAGACGCGACAGGGTAGGCACTGAAGCTTTCTTT. Combining the CDR3 with reference TRBV15 and TRBJ1-1 gives the whole variable domain DAMVIQNPRYQVTQFGKPVTLSCSQTLNHNVMYWYQQKSSQAPKLLFHYYDKDFNNEADTPDNFQSRRPNTSFCFLDIRSPGLGDTAMYLCATRRDRVGTEAFFGQGTRLTVV.

This chain uses TRBV6-2 or TRBV6-3 with TRBJ1-5; 10 bases align to TRBD1. The germline V gene encodes CDR1 MNHEY and CDR2 SVGEGT. The CDR3 length is 19 residues. Trimming cost V 0 bases and J 7 bases; bases outside gene matches: 15. The CDR3 loop reads CASSYSLEGTGAGNQPQHF. In nucleotides, the CDR3 is TGTGCCAGCAGTTACTCCCTCGAGGGGACAGGGGCGGGTAACCAGCCCCAGCATTTT.

This chain joins TRBV9 and TRBJ2-3, with 7 nucleotides matching TRBD1. Unmatched junction bases numbered 5, after V lost 2 bases and J lost 5 bases. Germline V gene data show CDR1 as SGDLS and CDR2 as YYNGEE. This CDR3 has 14 amino acids. CDR3 loop: CASSVGQALDTQYF. The CDR3 DNA follows: TGTGCCAGCAGCGTCGGACAGGCTCTAGATACGCAGTATTTT.

V usage is TRBV10-1 and J usage is TRBJ2-3, with a weak D call TRBD2 (5 bases). The CDR3 sequence is 15 residues long. Trimming shortened V by 10 bases and J by 3 bases, and 20 bases separated the two germline ends. CDR1 and CDR2 (germline): WNHNN, SYGVQD (reference sequence). CDR3 DNA sequence: TGCGCCACCCAAAAGGACTTAGCCGGGACAGATACGCAGTATTTT. Protein product: CATQKDLAGTDTQYF.

The chain joins TRBV6-6 to TRBJ1-2; D call uncertain. The CDR3 is made up of 12 amino acids. Germline V lookup: CDR1 MNHNY, CDR2 SVGAGI (reference sequence). With 7 bases removed from V and 7 bases from J, the gap between germline ends came to 13 bases. In nucleotides, the CDR3 is TGTGCCAGCACCCACGGCAAAGTTGGCTACACCTTC. As protein: CASTHGKVGYTF.

The rearrangement uses TRBV4-3 and TRBJ1-6; D is ambiguous. The CDR3 has 15 residues. Germline-derived CDR1 and CDR2 are LGHNA and YSLEER. V gave up 0 bases and J gave up 7 bases, with 10 bases separating them. CDR3 amino acids: CASSQDPPGNSPLHF. The CDR3 nucleotides are TGCGCCAGCAGCCAAGATCCCCCAGGCAATTCACCCCTCCACTTT.